This T cell receptor beta chain was documented in a study of cytomegalovirus exposure and HLA in healthy donors. Study outcomes and limitations: By a later analysis, the bulk of CMV-associated TCR beta chains appeared HLA-restricted. Earlier analysis looked at TCR beta V segments, and most were productive about 90% or about 30% of the time.

Primers: 60 Vbeta forward and 13 Jbeta reverse. Data came from immunoSEQ multiplex PCR; TCRdb stores just in-frame clones and leaves some out. The sample includes 130,000 to 150,000 clones, over 80% of them seen just once. Worth noting for this clone: Its antigen is as yet unknown.

Germline loops: CDR1 SNHLY, CDR2 FYNNEI. Trimming shortened V by 3 bases and J by 1 base, and 16 bases separated the two germline ends. This CDR3 spans 17 amino acids. The sequenced material came from PBMCs. This sequence originates from a male donor in good health and CMV-seronegative. The chain combines TRBV2 with TRBJ2-4, with D unresolved. The CDR3 is CASSETEIAVAKNIQYF. CDR3 in DNA: TGTGCCAGCAGTGAGACGGAAATAGCAGTGGCCAAAAACATTCAGTACTTC.